The 7 T cell receptor beta chains below come from one sample, sequenced in a study of T cell responses to AZD1222 COVID-19 vaccine. Sequenced by immunoSEQ multiplex PCR; TCRdb stores in-frame clones only, minus some. This sample has some 100,000 clones, with more than 75% found just once. Sequencing used peripheral blood, obtained on day 0 of AZD1222 vaccination. The receptor source for this set is an adult in good health.

The chain couples TRBV19 to TRBJ2-7; D remains ambiguous. Germline loops: CDR1 LNHDA, CDR2 SQIVND (reference sequence). The germline V and J ends were trimmed by 10 bases and 6 bases, with 22 bases remaining between them. The length of the CDR3 is 14 residues. CDR3 residues: CANTNRGPGCEQYF. The DNA for the CDR3 is TGTGCCAACACTAATCGAGGCCCGGGCTGCGAGCAGTACTTC.

This chain connects TRBV7-9 to TRBJ1-5; D is uncertain. The V gene lost 4 bases and the J gene lost 11 bases, with 12 bases spanning the gap. This CDR3 is 12 amino acids long. Germline V gives CDR1 SEHNR, CDR2 FQNEAQ (reference sequence). The CDR3: CASSSSVSTQHF. DNA for the CDR3: TGTGCCAGCAGCTCGTCGGTTTCTACCCAGCATTTT.

The rearrangement links TRBV19 to TRBJ1-1; maybe TRBD1 (5 bases). The germline V and J ends were trimmed by 3 bases and 8 bases, with 13 bases remaining between them. This CDR3 is 13 amino acids long. Germline values: CDR1 LNHDA, CDR2 SQIVND (reference sequence). The CDR3 loop reads CASSIPGGAEAFF. DNA of the CDR3: TGTGCCAGTAGTATCCCCGGGGGAGCGGAAGCTTTCTTT.

The chain links TRBV9 to TRBJ2-3; 9 nucleotides agree with TRBD1. V dropped 2 bases and J dropped 3; count of bases not matched to a gene: 7. Germline V gives CDR1 SGDLS, CDR2 YYNGEE. This CDR3 has 16 amino acids. The CDR3 reads CASSVVDRGWTDTQYF. CDR3 nucleotides: TGTGCCAGCAGCGTTGTAGACAGGGGGTGGACAGATACGCAGTATTTT.

The rearrangement uses TRBV24-1 and TRBJ2-3; 7 bases map to TRBD1. The CDR3 spans 14 residues. Looked up from germline, CDR1 is KGHDR and CDR2 is SFDVKD. V shed 10 bases and J 2 bases; nucleotides not matched to a gene: 8. CDR3 amino acids: CATQGLLNTDTQYF. The CDR3 DNA follows: TGTGCCACACAGGGGCTATTGAACACAGATACGCAGTATTTT.

V and J are TRBV2 and TRBJ1-1; D unresolved. The CDR3 loop spans 13 amino acids. V lost 9 bases, J lost 2 bases, and 13 bases lay in between. The germline V gene has CDR1 SNHLY and CDR2 FYNNEI. The CDR3 is CASLRHRNTEAFF. CDR3 in DNA: TGTGCCAGTCTTCGGCATCGAAACACTGAAGCTTTCTTT.

This clone was detected only once. This chain joins TRBV18 and TRBJ2-7, with a tentative D call TRBD2 (6 bases). V lost 3 bases and J 12 bases, leaving 21 bases between the germline ends. Germline values: CDR1 KGHSH, CDR2 LQKENI. The CDR3 consists of 14 residues. CDR3 in DNA: TGTGCCAGCTCACCTCTCGGGGACTTTAAGTTTACGTACTTC. Translating it yields CASSPLGDFKFTYF.